This T cell receptor beta chain was sequenced during a study of T cell responses to AZD1222 COVID-19 vaccine. The method was immunoSEQ multiplex PCR; TCRdb's version includes in-frame clones alone and lacks a portion of them. This sample has approximately 110,000 clones; just under 95% occur once, and the top ten carry roughly 2.2%. V lost 4 bases to trimming and J lost 4 bases, with 16 bases between them. The CDR3 has 15 residues. The germline gives CDR1 SNHLY, CDR2 FYNNEI. This TCR was sampled from an adult in good health. This chain links TRBV2 with TRBJ1-2; perhaps TRBD1 as D (5 bases). The sample consisted of peripheral blood, taken on day 0 of AZD1222 vaccination. This CDR3 is CASSASGTVVYGYTF. The CDR3 bases are TGTGCCAGCAGTGCTTCCGGGACGGTAGTCTATGGCTACACCTTC.